The sequence of this TCR beta chain was determined in a study of human T cells and chemical hapten exposure. Looking at the study overall: DPC 0.01% went on the upper back by patch test, with reading at 6 days.

The CDR3 spans 16 residues. Trimming at V came to 5 bases and at J to 4 bases, leaving 10 bases not matched to a gene. Germline loops: CDR1 SEHNR, CDR2 FQNEAQ (reference sequence). The library attached unique molecular identifiers to individual cDNA molecules. MiXCR was run by TCRdb on the RACE reads, yielding one entry per CDR3 protein. The data show about 40,000 distinct CDR3 sequences, over 9.5% seen once. This clonotype was detected ten times or more. Time point defined: pre-sensitization, week 0. As for treatment: therapeutic diphenylcyclopropenone sensitization with weekly scalp DPC. The gene calls are TRBV7-9 and TRBJ2-2; TRBD2 agrees at 7 bases. This sample comprised whole blood, obtained in connection with sensitization to the hapten diphenylcyclopropenone (DPC). This TCR came from a man aged 30-40 years with alopecia areata. Some clones in this sample may be carry-over from other donors' samples. In DNA, the CDR3 is TGTGCCAGCAGCCACCTCAGCGGGGCGGGCACCGGGGAGCTGTTTTTT. It yields the protein CASSHLSGAGTGELFF.